This TCR beta chain was captured by sequencing in a study of OX40 agonist ivuxolimab in advanced cancers. Looking at the study overall: In this cohort, patients received ivuxolimab, an agonistic anti-OX40 (CD134) antibody. Patient treatment consisted of intravenous ivuxolimab administration every 2 weeks at 0.01 to 10 mg/kg. Study-level results: Nonresponders, in some cases, also had low normalized T-cell clonal expansion. CD4+ and CD8+ blood T cells expanded clonally by week 6 at 0.1 to 3.0 mg/kg.

Assay: immunoSEQ multiplex PCR; the TCRdb copy retains only in-frame clones and omits some. The table has 75,000 to 100,000 clones, around 90% seen once. Losses at the gene ends were 5 bases for V and 5 bases for J; bases not matched to a gene: 12. CDR1 is MDHEN, CDR2 SYDVKM, per germline. The CDR3 runs to 18 residues. In the case of this clone: The antigen is not known.

The receptor comes from an adult with an advanced solid tumor such as melanoma, head and neck, liver or kidney cancer. This rearrangement joins TRBV28 to TRBJ2-5; TRBD2 matches at 15 bases. Sequenced here: CD4+ or CD8+ T cells sorted from blood, sampled in a trial of the OX40 agonist ivuxolimab. The CDR3 DNA sequence: TGTGCCAGCAGTCCCGACCGGACTAGCGGGAGGGCTCGGGAGACCCAGTACTTC. Translated, it gives CASSPDRTSGRARETQYF.